This entry features one T cell receptor (beta chain) sequence. Its antigen is as yet unknown. Germline CDR1 and CDR2: PRHDT and FYEKMQ (reference sequence). CDR3 size: 15 residues. Deletions cut 5 bases from V and 0 bases from J, with 11 bases between. The data were taken from a study of T-cell reconstitution after alpha-beta-depleted transplantation in children. Whole-study findings and limits: Where alpha-beta T cells came from about two months after transplant was reportedly several hundred expanded graft clones. T cells produced anew were the main source of T-cell counts and diversity one year after transplant. Surviving recipient T cells and thymic progenitors accounted for the high day-60 TCRbeta diversity observed in some patients.

The authors prepared the TCRbeta library with unique molecular identifiers. TCRdb re-analysed the PCR reads in MiXCR, keeping a single row per CDR3 protein. Of fewer than 400,000 distinct CDR3 sequences listed, 23% are singletons. V and J are TRBV13 and TRBJ2-4; D gene ambiguous. This sequence originates from a male patient under 18 who had a stem cell transplant for acute lymphoblastic leukemia, so the T cells may come from the graft donor. The material sequenced was PBMCs, mostly from graft donor cells, taken 180 days after TCRalphabeta/CD19-depleted stem cell transplant. DNA for the CDR3: TGTGCCAGCAGCGGCGCAGCCCTAGCCAAAAACATTCAGTACTTC. Translated, it gives CASSGAALAKNIQYF.